This TCR beta chain was retrieved from a study of blood T cell repertoires in COVID-19. At the level of the study: Material from acute and convalescent COVID-19 was sourced from the United States, Italy and Spain.

Libraries were prepared by immunoSEQ multiplex PCR; TCRdb keeps only in-frame clonotypes and omits some of them. The table records roughly 300,000 clones, approximately 82% of them present only once. This CDR3 is built from 15 residues. V was clipped by 4 bases and J by 2 bases; unmatched bases: 6. Germline V lookup: CDR1 SSHAT, CDR2 FNYEAQ (reference sequence). The sample was peripheral blood. The gene calls are TRBV7-7 and TRBJ2-3; 7 bases are a match to TRBD1. The source is a woman aged 45 to 65 with acute or convalescent COVID-19. CDR3 loop: CASSSGTDITDTQYF. CDR3 DNA sequence: TGTGCCAGCAGCTCCGGGACAGATATCACAGATACGCAGTATTTT.